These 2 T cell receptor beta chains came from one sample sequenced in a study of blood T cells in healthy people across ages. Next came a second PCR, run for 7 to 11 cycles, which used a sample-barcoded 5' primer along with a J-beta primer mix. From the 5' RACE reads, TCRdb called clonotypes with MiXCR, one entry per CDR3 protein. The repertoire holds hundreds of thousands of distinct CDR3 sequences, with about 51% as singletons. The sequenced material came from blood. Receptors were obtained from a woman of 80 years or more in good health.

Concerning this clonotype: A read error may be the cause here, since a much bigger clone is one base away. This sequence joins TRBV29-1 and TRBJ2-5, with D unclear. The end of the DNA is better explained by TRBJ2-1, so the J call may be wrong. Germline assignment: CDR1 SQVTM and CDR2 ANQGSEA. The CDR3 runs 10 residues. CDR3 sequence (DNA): TGCAGCGTACGCCAAGAGACCCAGTTCTTC. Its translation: CSVRQETQFF.

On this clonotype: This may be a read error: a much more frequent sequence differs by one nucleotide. The CDR3 nucleotides read TGTGCCAGCCCCGACCGGCACCGCATAGATACGCAGTATTTT. Translating it yields CASPDRHRIDTQYF. The chain uses TRBV21-1 and TRBJ2-3. TRBV21-1 is given as a pseudogene. CDR3 size: 14 residues.